This T cell receptor (beta chain) was recovered during a study of radiotherapy plus CTLA-4 blockade in lung cancer. Only in-frame clones appear in the TCRdb table, and some are missing; sequencing was by immunoSEQ multiplex PCR. The table records tens of thousands of clones, around 79% of them present only once. The CDR3 extends over 11 amino acids. Germline CDR1 reads DFQATT; CDR2 reads SNEGSKA (reference sequence). Trimming shortened V by 6 bases and J by 4 bases, and 7 bases separated the two germline ends. The J gene is TRBJ1-3, the V gene TRBV20-1, with D uncertain. This TCR was recovered from a human donor with non-small cell lung cancer who had a complete response to radiotherapy plus ipilimumab. The specimen was peripheral blood, collected from a patient treated with radiotherapy plus ipilimumab. As DNA, the CDR3 is TGCAGTGCCAGTCGAGGAAACACCATATATTTT. This sequence encodes CSASRGNTIYF.